This T cell receptor beta chain appears in the sequencing data of a study of shared clonotypes between healthy human individuals. Between the trimmed V and J ends, which lost 0 bases and 7 bases, there was a span of 7 bases. The CDR3 is 13 amino acids. CDR1 MNHEY and CDR2 SVGAGI come from the germline V gene. On this clone: Distinct nucleotide sequences in the sample also encode this CDR3.

Selected positively for CCR7 and CD45RO-negative, naive CD8 cells excluded terminally differentiated effector memory CD45RA+ cells. The healthy adult donors were HIV-negative and reported no recent acute infections or vaccinations. TCRdb's table, derived via immunoSEQ multiplex PCR, lists solely in-frame clones and lacks some. The table lists around 2,100,000 clones, 85% to 95% of them singletons. The sequencing sample was made of naive CD8+ T cells sorted from blood. The clonotype comes from a man between 18 and 29 years old in good health. The chain links TRBV6-5 to TRBJ2-1, with no clear D. The CDR3 sequence is CASSYSEGNEQFF. CDR3 DNA: TGTGCCAGCAGTTACTCAGAAGGAAATGAGCAGTTCTTC.